These T cell receptor beta chains were read from a single sample in a study of preoperative IRX-2 immunotherapy in early breast cancer. Profiled with immunoSEQ multiplex PCR; TCRdb holds only in-frame clones, not every one. The top ten clones hold roughly 1.4% of a sample with about 26,000 clones, roughly four fifths of them seen once. The sample in question was lymph node tissue, obtained after IRX-2 immunotherapy. The receptor source for this set is a human donor with breast cancer. The CDR3 runs from the conserved cysteine through the conserved F or W. Where a row states a size, it is once, few, many or the class of an expanded clone; other rows omit it.

clone size,V gene,J gene,CDR3 protein
.,TRBV4-1,TRBJ2-3,CASSLQSPTDTSTDTQYF
.,TRBV19,TRBJ1-2,CASTPGVYGYTF
.,TRBV19,TRBJ2-7,CASTPRGSYEQYF
few,TRBV15,TRBJ2-5,CATSRGRAQETQYF
.,TRBV5-1,TRBJ2-5,CASNRDSHQETQYF
.,TRBV6-8,TRBJ1-1,CASSHPEGTAEAFF
.,TRBV6-8,TRBJ1-5,CASYDSNQPQHF
.,TRBV19,TRBJ1-5,CANSIYGRNQPQHF
.,TRBV14,TRBJ2-2,CASSQHGRGELFF
.,TRBV7-5,TRBJ2-2,CASSPSHGDGELFF
.,TRBV7-7,TRBJ1-4,CASSLNWGANEKLFF
.,TRBV30,TRBJ1-6,CAWSVGQGGNSPLHF
.,TRBV19,TRBJ1-6,CASRGTRVANSPLHF
.,TRBV23-1,TRBJ1-4,CASSPGGGEKLFF
.,TRBV27,TRBJ1-6,CASSPYNSPLHF
.,TRBV19,TRBJ1-4,CASTPQGARDGGKLFF
.,TRBV10-2,TRBJ1-1,CASSELGGPGEAFF
.,TRBV19,TRBJ1-1,CASKQGGTEAFF
.,TRBV6-8,TRBJ1-1,CASSYRGGGNTEAFF
.,TRBV28,TRBJ1-1,CASTILGPSTEAFF
few,TRBV11-3,TRBJ2-3,CASSRRGGDYQTDTQYF
.,TRBV5-1,TRBJ2-5,CASSPRTGDGETQYF
.,TRBV19,TRBJ1-6,CASSMSTWISPLHF
.,TRBV9,TRBJ2-2,CASSPRLGPGELFF
.,TRBV10-3,TRBJ2-2,CASERFGKLTGELFF
.,TRBV6-8,TRBJ1-1,CASSIIRWGSNTEAFF
.,TRBV29-1,TRBJ1-2,CSVEASPGTDGYTF
once,TRBV14,TRBJ1-2,CASSQGDRAYGYTF
.,TRBV18,TRBJ2-3,CASSPGTSGLTDTQYF
.,TRBV28,TRBJ1-5,CASSLNSPQPQHF
medium-sized,TRBV30,TRBJ1-1,CAWSVIEGSRAFF
few,TRBV25-1,TRBJ1-1,CASSDSTGATNTEAFF
.,TRBV5-1,TRBJ1-1,CASSLGPRLTEAFF